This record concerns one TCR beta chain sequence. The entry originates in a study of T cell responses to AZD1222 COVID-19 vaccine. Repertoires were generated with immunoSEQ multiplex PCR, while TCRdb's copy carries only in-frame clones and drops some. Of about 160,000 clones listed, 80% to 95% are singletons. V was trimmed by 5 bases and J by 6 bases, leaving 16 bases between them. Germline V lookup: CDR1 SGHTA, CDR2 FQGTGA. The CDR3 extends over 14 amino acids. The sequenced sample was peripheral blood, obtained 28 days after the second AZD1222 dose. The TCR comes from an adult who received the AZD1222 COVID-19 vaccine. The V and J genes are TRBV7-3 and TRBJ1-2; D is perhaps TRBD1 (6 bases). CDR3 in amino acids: CASSQLAGANGYTF. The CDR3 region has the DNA TGTGCCAGCAGCCAACTCGCAGGGGCAAATGGCTACACCTTC.